This T cell receptor (beta chain) emerged from a study of blood T cell repertoires in COVID-19. Background on the study: From the United States, Italy and Spain came samples of acute and convalescent COVID-19. Sources were T cells, B-cell-depleted T cells, or PBMCs; the material itself was cDNA or gDNA.

V gave up 6 bases and J gave up 0 bases, with 14 bases separating them. This CDR3 comprises 15 residues. Per the germline V gene, CDR1 is MDHEN and CDR2 is SYDVKM. This clone showed up just once. This specimen includes other DNA sequences encoding the same CDR3. Original processing notes: Using reference gene primer amplification, nucleated cell counts were estimated. Libraries were prepared by immunoSEQ multiplex PCR; TCRdb keeps only in-frame clonotypes and omits some of them. V and J calls and clone size are those listed in that table; D and trimming were worked out from the DNA. The sample shows some 530,000 clones, approximately 85% of them seen only once.

The TCR was taken from a human donor in a cohort sampled during active COVID-19. Sequencing was carried out using peripheral blood. The rearrangement links TRBV28 to TRBJ1-1; TRBD1 might be the D (6 bases). This chain's CDR3 is CASSTDGGLNTEAFF. The CDR3, as DNA: TGTGCCAGCAGCACAGACGGGGGGCTGAACACTGAAGCTTTCTTT. Looking up the rest from reference TRBV28 and TRBJ1-1 gives the full variable domain: DVKVTQSSRYLVKRTGEKVFLECVQDMDHENMFWYRQDPGLGLRLIYFSYDVKMKEKGDIPEGYSVSREKKERFSLILESASTNQTSMYLCASSTDGGLNTEAFFGQGTRLTVV.